The 22 T cell receptor beta chains presented below share a single source sample, sequenced in a study of blood T cell repertoires in COVID-19 (dated by TCRdb to about 2020). To prepare the library, the immunoSEQ multiplex PCR assay was applied. TCRdb mirrors the immuneACCESS table, restricted to in-frame sequences. Some clones are absent from its copies; in checked studies, under half trace to an unresolved V gene, and the reason for the others is unknown. Recorded for this sample are over 100,000 clones; roughly 90% of them occurred a single time. The ten largest clones capture approximately 2% of the sample. The sequencing sample was made of peripheral blood. These receptors all stem from a woman aged 45 to 65 with COVID-19, enrolled during active disease.

The gene calls are TRBV19 and TRBJ1-1; D perhaps matches TRBD1 (5 bases). In germline, CDR1 is LNHDA, CDR2 SQIVND (reference sequence). The CDR3 sequence is 14 residues long. V was shortened by 3 bases and J by 3 bases, with 11 bases between the two germline ends. The CDR3 DNA sequence: TGTGCCAGTAGTATCCCAGGGTGGGACACTGAAGCTTTCTTT. This sequence encodes CASSIPGWDTEAFF.

The gene calls are TRBV19 and TRBJ1-1; 8 positions match TRBD1. The CDR3 is 13 residues long. The J segment lost 7 bases and the V segment lost 3 bases, leaving 4 bases of the junction unmatched. Germline CDR1 is LNHDA and CDR2 is SQIVND (reference sequence). In nucleotides, the CDR3 is TGTGCCAGTAGTATTGGACAGGGCGTTGAAGCTTTCTTT. This encodes CASSIGQGVEAFF.

This chain links TRBV18 with TRBJ2-7; weak D call: TRBD2 (5 bases). Looked up from germline, CDR1 is KGHSH and CDR2 is LQKENI. The CDR3 runs 14 residues. The V end lost 6 bases, the J end lost 6 bases, and 18 bases lay between the germline ends. The CDR3 here is CASSPGGNAGEQYV. The CDR3 DNA is TGTGCCAGCTCCCCAGGAGGAAACGCAGGCGAGCAGTACGTC.

This sequence joins TRBV18 and TRBJ1-2; 8 bases are shared with TRBD1. CDR1 is KGHSH and CDR2 is LQKENI in the germline V gene. Losses at the gene ends were 5 bases for V and 8 bases for J; bases not matched to a gene: 4. The CDR3 sequence is 12 residues long. DNA of the CDR3: TGTGCCAGCTCAGTAGACAGGGGAGGCTACACCTTC. The encoded protein is CASSVDRGGYTF.

About this clone itself: Compared with germline, one end of the junction differs, possibly owing to a read error. The V and J genes are TRBV7-2 and TRBJ1-3; D unresolved. The V gene's germline CDR1 is SGHTA and CDR2 FQGNSA. The CDR3 extends over 14 amino acids. The CDR3 nucleotides are TGTGCCAGCAACTTAGGAGGATCAGGAAACACCATATATTTT. Its translation: CASNLGGSGNTIYF.

The chain is built from TRBV9 and TRBJ1-1; D not resolved. The CDR3 consists of 16 residues. Germline-derived CDR1 and CDR2 are SGDLS and YYNGEE. Trimming cost V 1 base and J 3 bases, with 16 bases left between them. CDR3: CASSVRSFPADTEAFF. The CDR3 nucleotides read TGTGCCAGCAGCGTAAGGTCCTTTCCCGCGGACACTGAAGCTTTCTTT.

The chain uses TRBV14 and TRBJ1-4; D is uncertain. The germline CDR1 and CDR2 sequences are SGHDN and FVKESK. V was clipped by 4 bases and J by 4 bases, with 10 bases between them. The CDR3 sequence is 14 residues long. The DNA for the CDR3 is TGTGCCAGCAGCCGGGCTGAGAATAATGAAAAACTGTTTTTT. This gives the protein CASSRAENNEKLFF.

The chain uses TRBV5-1 and TRBJ1-2, with 9 positions matching TRBD1. The CDR3 consists of 13 residues. Germline values: CDR1 SGHRS, CDR2 YFSETQ. V was clipped by 6 bases and J by 4 bases; unmatched bases: 4. Here the CDR3 reads CASNRGQGYGYTF. CDR3 in DNA: TGCGCCAGCAACAGGGGGCAGGGCTATGGCTACACCTTC.

J is TRBJ1-3 and V is TRBV2; D may be TRBD1 (6 bases). The CDR3 runs to 16 residues. V lost 4 bases and J 0 bases, leaving 13 bases between the germline ends. Germline CDR1 and CDR2: SNHLY and FYNNEI. The CDR3: CASSGTANLSGNTIYF. CDR3 sequence (DNA): TGTGCCAGCAGTGGGACAGCAAATCTCTCTGGAAACACCATATATTTT.

V usage is TRBV28 and J usage is TRBJ2-5; possibly TRBD1 for D (6 bases). The germline gives CDR1 MDHEN, CDR2 SYDVKM. The CDR3 covers 15 residues. Trimming left V 5 bases short and J 1 base short, with 14 bases between. CDR3: CASSPQGVLQETQYF. DNA for the CDR3: TGTGCCAGCAGTCCACAGGGTGTGCTCCAAGAGACCCAGTACTTC.

The rearrangement links TRBV24-1 to TRBJ1-2; possible D gene TRBD1, 5 bases. CDR3 length: 14 amino acids. Trimming cost V 3 bases and J 8 bases, with 15 bases left between them. From germline, CDR1 is KGHDR and CDR2 SFDVKD. CDR3 in DNA: TGTGCCACCAGTGATACCACAGGACCCGGGGGCTACACCTTC. It specifies CATSDTTGPGGYTF.

This clone was observed a single time. J is TRBJ1-2 and V is TRBV3-1 (or the pseudogene TRBV3-2); D may be TRBD1 (6 bases). This CDR3 has 14 residues. Looked up from germline, CDR1 is LGHDT and CDR2 is YNNKEL (reference sequence). Trimming removed 1 base at V and 5 bases at J, with 11 bases between. The DNA of the CDR3 is TGTGCCAGCAGCCAAGCGGGGAGGGGGTATGGCTACACCTTC. It codes for CASSQAGRGYGYTF.

The chain carries TRBV13 and TRBJ2-1; possibly TRBD1 for D (6 bases). V was shortened by 0 bases and J by 6 bases, with 15 bases between the two germline ends. Germline V gene data show CDR1 as PRHDT and CDR2 as FYEKMQ (reference sequence). The CDR3 is 16 amino acids. The CDR3 coding sequence is TGTGCCAGCAGCTTAGGGGTCGGAAGAGGGGGCAATGAGCAGTTCTTC. Translating gives CASSLGVGRGGNEQFF.

This chain uses TRBV4-3 with TRBJ2-1; 14 bases agree with TRBD2. The CDR3 runs 14 residues. J gave up 9 bases and V 8 bases, and 6 bases lay outside the gene matches. CDR1 is LGHNA, CDR2 YSLEER, per germline. CDR3 bases: TGCGCCAGCTCGACTAGCGGGGGGGCCCGTGAGCAGTTCTTC. Translation gives CASSTSGGAREQFF.

V and J are TRBV30 and TRBJ2-3, with 12 bases lining up with TRBD2. Looked up from germline, CDR1 is GTSNPN and CDR2 is SVGIG (reference sequence). The trim removed 4 bases at V and 5 bases at J, leaving 16 bases unmatched. CDR3 length equals 18 residues. CDR3 sequence reads: CAWNALAGGPRPGDTQYF. CDR3 nucleotide sequence: TGTGCCTGGAACGCCCTAGCGGGGGGGCCACGCCCTGGAGATACGCAGTATTTT. Variable domain in full (rest from reference TRBV30 and TRBJ2-3): SQTIHQWPATLVQPVGSPLSLECTVEGTSNPNLYWYRQAAGRGLQLLFYSVGIGQISSEVPQNLSASRPQDRQFILSSKKLLLSDSGFYLCAWNALAGGPRPGDTQYFGPGTRLTVL.

The genes are TRBV7-2 and TRBJ1-1, with D possibly TRBD1 on 5 matching bases. Germline values: CDR1 SGHTA, CDR2 FQGNSA. The CDR3 is 14 residues long. The V end was cut by 8 bases, the J end by 1 base, with 14 bases between. Written as DNA, the CDR3 is TGTGCCAGCCTCTCGGCGGGGGGGAACACTGAAGCTTTCTTT. Amino acid sequence: CASLSAGGNTEAFF. The variable domain in full, completed from reference TRBV7-2 and TRBJ1-1, reads GAGVSQSPSNKVTEKGKDVELRCDPISGHTALYWYRQSLGQGLEFLIYFQGNSAPDKSGLPSDRFSAERTGGSVSTLTIQRTQQEDSAVYLCASLSAGGNTEAFFGQGTRLTVV.

This chain joins TRBV29-1 and TRBJ1-2; 10 positions match TRBD1. After removal of 2 bases from V and 4 bases from J, the junction contained 16 bases not matched to a gene. In germline, CDR1 is SQVTM, CDR2 ANQGSEA. CDR3 length: 18 amino acids. As DNA, the CDR3 is TGCAGCGTTGAAACAGTCCCGGGACAGGGGATCGGCAGCTATGGCTACACCTTC. This sequence encodes CSVETVPGQGIGSYGYTF.

The genes are TRBV6-5 and TRBJ2-3; 7 bases are shared with TRBD1. The CDR3 is 14 residues long. CDR1 and CDR2 (germline): MNHEY, SVGAGI. After removal of 6 bases from V and 1 base from J, the junction contained 4 bases not matched to a gene. CDR3: CASSTTGGTDTQYF. CDR3 nucleotide sequence: TGTGCCAGCAGCACAACAGGGGGCACAGATACGCAGTATTTT.

The CDR3 nucleotides are TGTGCCACCAGCAGACAGACAGGCCCCGATCACATATATTTT. Protein: CATSRQTGPDHIYF. The chain couples TRBV15 to TRBJ1-3, with a weak D call TRBD1 (6 bases). In germline, CDR1 is LNHNV, CDR2 YYDKDF (reference sequence). This CDR3 has 14 amino acids. The ends were cut back, 2 bases at V and 12 bases at J, with 17 bases in the middle.

About this clone: Other DNA sequences in this sample translate to the same CDR3. The chain recombines TRBV3-1 (or the pseudogene TRBV3-2) with TRBJ2-2; D unclear. Between the trimmed V and J ends, which lost 4 bases and 5 bases, there was a span of 11 bases. CDR1 LGHDT and CDR2 YNNKEL come from the germline V gene (reference sequence). The length of the CDR3 is 14 residues. The CDR3 nucleotides are TGTGCCAGCAGCCCCCGTACAGTTACCGGGGAGCTGTTTTTT. This sequence encodes CASSPRTVTGELFF.

This sequence joins TRBV28 and TRBJ1-2; D might be TRBD1 (6 bases). The CDR3 is made up of 15 amino acids. Looked up from germline, CDR1 is MDHEN and CDR2 is SYDVKM. V lost 4 bases and J lost 6, with 18 bases in between. The CDR3: CASSWPQGIRNGYTF. The CDR3 bases are TGTGCCAGCAGTTGGCCTCAGGGGATAAGGAATGGCTACACCTTC.

This chain joins TRBV20-1 and TRBJ2-2; D call uncertain. Germline-derived CDR1 and CDR2 are DFQATT and SNEGSKA (reference sequence). There are 16 residues in the CDR3. V shed 3 bases and J shed 2 bases, with 16 bases lying between them. The CDR3 bases are TGCAGTGCTAGTTCGATAGTGACACCTAACACCGGGGAGCTGTTTTTT. Protein: CSASSIVTPNTGELFF.